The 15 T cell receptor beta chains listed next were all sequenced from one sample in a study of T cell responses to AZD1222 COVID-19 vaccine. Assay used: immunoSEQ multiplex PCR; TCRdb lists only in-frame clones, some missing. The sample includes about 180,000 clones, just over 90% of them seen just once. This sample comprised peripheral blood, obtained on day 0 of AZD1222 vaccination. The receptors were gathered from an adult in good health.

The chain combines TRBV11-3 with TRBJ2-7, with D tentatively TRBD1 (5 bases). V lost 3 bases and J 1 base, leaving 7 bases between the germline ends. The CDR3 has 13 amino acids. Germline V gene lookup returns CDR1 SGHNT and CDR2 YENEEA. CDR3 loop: CASSLTASYEQYF. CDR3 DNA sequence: TGTGCCAGCAGCTTGACAGCTTCCTACGAGCAGTACTTC.

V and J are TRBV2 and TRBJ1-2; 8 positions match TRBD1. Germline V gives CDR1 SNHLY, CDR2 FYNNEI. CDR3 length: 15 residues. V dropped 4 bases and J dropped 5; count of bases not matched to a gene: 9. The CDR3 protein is CASSGGTGIFYGYTF. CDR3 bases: TGTGCCAGCAGTGGGGGGACAGGAATCTTTTATGGCTACACCTTC.

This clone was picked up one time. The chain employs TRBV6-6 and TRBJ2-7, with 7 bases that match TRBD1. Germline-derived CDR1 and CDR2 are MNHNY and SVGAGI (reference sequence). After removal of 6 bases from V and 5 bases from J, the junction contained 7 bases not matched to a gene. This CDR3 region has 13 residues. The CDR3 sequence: CASSVPQGHEQYF. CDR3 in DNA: TGTGCCAGCAGCGTCCCACAGGGGCACGAGCAGTACTTC.

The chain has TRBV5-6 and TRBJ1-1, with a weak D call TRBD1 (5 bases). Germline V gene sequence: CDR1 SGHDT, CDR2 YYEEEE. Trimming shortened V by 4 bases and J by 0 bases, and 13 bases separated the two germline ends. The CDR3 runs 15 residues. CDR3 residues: CASSEDPGMNTEAFF. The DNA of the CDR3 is TGTGCCAGCAGCGAAGACCCAGGGATGAACACTGAAGCTTTCTTT.

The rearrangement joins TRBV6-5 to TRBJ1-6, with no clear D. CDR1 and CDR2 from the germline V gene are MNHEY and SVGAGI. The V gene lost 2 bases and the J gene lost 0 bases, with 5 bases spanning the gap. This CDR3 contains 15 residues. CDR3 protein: CASSYESSYNSPLHF. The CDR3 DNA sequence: TGTGCCAGCAGTTACGAGAGCTCCTATAATTCACCCCTCCACTTT.

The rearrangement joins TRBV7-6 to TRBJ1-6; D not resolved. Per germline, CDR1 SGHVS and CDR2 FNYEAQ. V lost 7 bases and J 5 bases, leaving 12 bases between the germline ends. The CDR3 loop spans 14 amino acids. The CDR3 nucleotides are TGTGCCAGCACCCCCGGTATGGATAATTCACCCCTCCACTTT. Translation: CASTPGMDNSPLHF.

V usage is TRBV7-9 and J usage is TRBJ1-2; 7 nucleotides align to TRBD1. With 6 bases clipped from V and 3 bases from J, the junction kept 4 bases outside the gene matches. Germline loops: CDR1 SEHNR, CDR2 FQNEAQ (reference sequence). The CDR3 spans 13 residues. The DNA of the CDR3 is TGTGCCAGCAGTAGAGGGGGCGACTATGGCTACACCTTC. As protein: CASSRGGDYGYTF. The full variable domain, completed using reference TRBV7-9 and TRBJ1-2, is DTGVSQNPRHKITKRGQNVTFRCDPISEHNRLYWYRQTLGQGPEFLTYFQNEAQLEKSRLLSDRFSAERPKGSFSTLEIQRTEQGDSAMYLCASSRGGDYGYTFGSGTRLTVV.

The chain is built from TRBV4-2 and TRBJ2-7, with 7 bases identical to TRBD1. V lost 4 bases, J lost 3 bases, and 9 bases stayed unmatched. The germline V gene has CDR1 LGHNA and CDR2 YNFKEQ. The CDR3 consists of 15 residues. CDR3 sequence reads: CASSPETGVIYEQYF. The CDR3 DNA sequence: TGTGCCAGCAGCCCAGAAACAGGGGTCATCTACGAGCAGTACTTC.

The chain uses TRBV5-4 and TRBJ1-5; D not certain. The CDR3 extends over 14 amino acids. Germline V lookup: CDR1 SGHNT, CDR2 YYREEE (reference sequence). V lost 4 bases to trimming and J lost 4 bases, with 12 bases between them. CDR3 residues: CASSLWGSNQPQHF. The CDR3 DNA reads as TGTGCCAGCAGCCTTTGGGGTTCTAATCAGCCCCAGCATTTT.

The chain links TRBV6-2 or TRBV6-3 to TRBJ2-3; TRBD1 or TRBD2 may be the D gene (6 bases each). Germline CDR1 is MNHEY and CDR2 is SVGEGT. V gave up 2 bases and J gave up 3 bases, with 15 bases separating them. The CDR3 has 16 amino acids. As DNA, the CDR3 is TGTGCCAGCAGTTACGCTGATAGGGGGGATACAGATACGCAGTATTTT. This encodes CASSYADRGDTDTQYF.

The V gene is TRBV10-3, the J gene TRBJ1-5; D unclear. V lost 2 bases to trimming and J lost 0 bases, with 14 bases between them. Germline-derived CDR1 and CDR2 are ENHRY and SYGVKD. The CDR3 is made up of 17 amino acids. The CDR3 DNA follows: TGTGCCATCAGTGAGGGCGAACAGAGTAATAGCAATCAGCCCCAGCATTTT. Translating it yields CAISEGEQSNSNQPQHF.

The CDR3 DNA reads as TGTGCCAGCAGCCAAGATGTTGTAGAGACCCAGTACTTC. Amino acid sequence: CASSQDVVETQYF. This chain links TRBV4-2 with TRBJ2-5; D not certain. CDR1 and CDR2 from the germline V gene are LGHNA and YNFKEQ. The CDR3 totals 13 residues. V lost 0 bases and J lost 4, with 6 bases in between.

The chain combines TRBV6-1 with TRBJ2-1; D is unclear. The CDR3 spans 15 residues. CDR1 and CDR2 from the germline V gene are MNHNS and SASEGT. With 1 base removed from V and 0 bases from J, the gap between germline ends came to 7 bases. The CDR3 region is CASSEEIGSYNEQFF. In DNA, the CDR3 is TGTGCCAGCAGTGAAGAAATTGGCTCCTACAATGAGCAGTTCTTC.

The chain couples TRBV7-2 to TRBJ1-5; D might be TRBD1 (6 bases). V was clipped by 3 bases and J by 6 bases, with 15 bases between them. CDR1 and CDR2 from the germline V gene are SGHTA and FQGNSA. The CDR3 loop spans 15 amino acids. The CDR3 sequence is CASSFRDGGGQPQHF. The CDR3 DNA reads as TGTGCCAGCAGCTTTAGGGACGGAGGGGGTCAGCCCCAGCATTTT.

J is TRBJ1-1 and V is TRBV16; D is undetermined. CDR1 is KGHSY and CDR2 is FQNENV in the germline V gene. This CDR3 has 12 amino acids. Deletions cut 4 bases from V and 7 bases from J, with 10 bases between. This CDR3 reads CASSLMGYEAFF. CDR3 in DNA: TGTGCCAGCAGCCTTATGGGGTATGAAGCTTTCTTT. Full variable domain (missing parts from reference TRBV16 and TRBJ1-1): GEEVAQTPKHLVRGEGQKAKLYCAPIKGHSYVFWYQQVLKNEFKFLISFQNENVFDETGMPKERFSAKCLPNSPCSLEIQATKLEDSAVYFCASSLMGYEAFFGQGTRLTVV.